The rows below give T cell receptor beta chains drawn from one sample of a study of blood T cell repertoires in COVID-19. Libraries were prepared by immunoSEQ multiplex PCR; TCRdb keeps only in-frame clonotypes and omits some of them. The sample holds some 150,000 clones, 84% seen once. The sample comprised peripheral blood. These TCRs come from a woman in her 70s with COVID-19, enrolled during active disease. Both conserved end residues are part of each CDR3. Not every row has a clone size; where given, it reads once, few, many or a size class.

>TRBJ1-5|NA|TRBV6-5
CASRQGRDQPQHF
>TRBJ1-6|NA|TRBV7-2
CASSSRGGSYNSPLHF
>TRBJ1-4|NA|TRBV7-2
CASSLAHTLTNEKLFF
>TRBJ2-2|once|TRBV6-6
CASSSTATGELFF
>TRBJ2-7|NA|TRBV19
CASSTSRDNEQYF
>TRBJ1-5|NA|TRBV18
CASSGQGGNQPQHF
>TRBJ2-1|NA|TRBV15
CATRVTSGTISYNEQFF
>TRBJ2-2|NA|TRBV18
CASSPRGLAGSGELFF
>TRBJ1-1|NA|TRBV29-1
CSVGGQVSIAEAFF
>TRBJ1-2|once|TRBV6-1
CASSEDYGQNYGYTF
>TRBJ1-1|NA|TRBV3-1/TRBV3-2
CASSQPLRSTEAFF
>TRBJ2-7|once|TRBV11-2
CASSLVASGRHSQYF
>TRBJ2-1|NA|TRBV11-2
CASTTSGSFYEQFF
>TRBJ1-2|few|TRBV5-5
CASSLRAGGTLYGYTF
>TRBJ1-1|NA|TRBV9
CASSVAQVGGQAFF
>TRBJ2-6|NA|TRBV6-5
CASSYSLGAGANVLTF
>TRBJ1-5|NA|TRBV9
CASSDGTGQQPQHF
>TRBJ2-2|NA|TRBV2
CASRDGGRGTGELFF